This T cell receptor beta chain is drawn from a study of cytomegalovirus exposure and HLA in healthy donors. CDR1 is MDHEN, CDR2 SYDVKM, per germline. The CDR3 length is 13 residues. Deletions cut 6 bases from V and 2 bases from J, with 7 bases between. Amplification used 60 Vbeta primers and 13 Jbeta primers. Profiled with immunoSEQ multiplex PCR; TCRdb holds only in-frame clones, not every one. The sample lists approximately 140,000 clones, roughly 77% occurring once. The chain uses TRBV28 and TRBJ2-2; D gene ambiguous. This sequence originates from a woman in her thirties or forties in good health and CMV-seropositive. The sample was PBMCs. CDR3: CASRTPNTGELFF. The CDR3, as DNA: TGTGCCAGCAGGACTCCCAACACCGGGGAGCTGTTTTTT.